One sample yielded the 25 T cell receptor beta chains listed below, sequenced in a study of post-analysis software for immune sequencing data. The library was made from cDNA and included unique molecular identifiers. Via MiXCR, TCRdb re-called the PCR reads, giving one row per CDR3 protein. The data contain about 460,000 distinct CDR3 sequences, over 35% of them singletons. Their antigens remain unidentified. Study results and caveats: Four or five TRBV segments, TRBV5-6, TRBV5-1 and TRBV20-1 among them, were found more frequent in patients than controls.

Sequencing was done on a sample of blood. These receptors all come from a girl aged 5 to 17 with multiple sclerosis.

The sample holds a few counts of this clonotype. V and J are TRBV5-6 and TRBJ2-1, with a weak D call TRBD1 (6 bases). The V gene's germline CDR1 is SGHDT and CDR2 YYEEEE. Between the trimmed V and J ends, which lost 5 bases and 4 bases, there was a span of 16 bases. The CDR3 spans 15 residues. The CDR3 nucleotides read TGTGCCAGCAGTTTCCGTCCTAGGGGGTACAATGAGCAGTTCTTC. As protein: CASSFRPRGYNEQFF.

This clonotype was counted only a few times. The chain links TRBV3-1 to TRBJ2-4; TRBD2 aligns across 7 bases. The J call may be mistaken, given a closer DNA end match to TRBJ2-7. Per germline, CDR1 LGHDT and CDR2 YNNKEL (reference sequence). The CDR3 extends over 14 amino acids. The CDR3 DNA sequence: TGTGCCAGCAGCCAAGTGCCCAGGGAGGGCGAGCAGTACTTC. It codes for CASSQVPREGEQYF.

The chain has TRBV11-2 and TRBJ1-5; possibly TRBD1 for D (5 bases). V was clipped by 2 bases and J by 6 bases, with 14 bases between them. Germline V gene sequence: CDR1 SGHAT, CDR2 FQNNGV. There are 15 residues in the CDR3. Here the CDR3 reads CASSLNIDSGQPQHF. CDR3 DNA: TGTGCCAGCAGCTTAAATATAGACAGCGGTCAGCCCCAGCATTTT.

In this sample, this clonotype turned up a few times. The V call is TRBV27, the J call TRBJ1-4, with 11 positions matching TRBD1. Germline CDR1 reads MNHEY; CDR2 reads SMNVEV (reference sequence). Losses at the gene ends were 5 bases for V and 16 bases for J; bases not matched to a gene: 12. The CDR3 covers 14 residues. CDR3 sequence (DNA): TGTGCCAGCAGTCGGACAGGGGGCGGCCGAACTGAGTTTTTT. Amino acids: CASSRTGGGRTEFF.

This clonotype was recorded many times. This chain links TRBV5-1 with TRBJ2-6; D is unclear. Germline V gene data show CDR1 as SGHRS and CDR2 as YFSETQ. This CDR3 comprises 15 residues. V shed 0 bases and J shed 4 bases, with 8 bases lying between them. The CDR3 coding sequence is TGCGCCAGCAGCTTGGTGCCACACGGGGCCAACGTCCTGACTTTC. This codes for CASSLVPHGANVLTF.

V gene TRBV27 combines with J gene TRBJ1-2; D possibly corresponds to TRBD1 (5 bases). The germline CDR1 and CDR2 sequences are MNHEY and SMNVEV (reference sequence). Trimming removed 7 bases from V and 6 bases from J, with 18 bases in between. The CDR3 runs 14 residues. The CDR3 DNA is TGTGCCAGCACCAACGGGGGGGGACTTGATGGCTACACCTTC. This gives the protein CASTNGGGLDGYTF.

This sequence joins TRBV4-1 and TRBJ1-1, with a weak D call TRBD1 (5 bases). This CDR3 is 16 amino acids long. V lost 7 bases, J lost 4 bases, and 22 bases lay in between. Looked up from germline, CDR1 is MGHRA and CDR2 is YSYEKL. DNA of the CDR3: TGCGCCAGCAACTCTTTCCCCAAGGGAAGGGGCACTGAAGCTTTCTTT. It specifies CASNSFPKGRGTEAFF.

The chain couples TRBV27 to TRBJ1-1; D remains ambiguous. CDR1 and CDR2 (germline): MNHEY, SMNVEV (reference sequence). CDR3 length: 13 residues. V lost 6 bases, J lost 1 base, and 9 bases lay in between. Here the CDR3 DNA reads TGTGCCAGCAGCCACAAACCGAACACTGAAGCTTTCTTT. Translated, it gives CASSHKPNTEAFF.

The CDR3 DNA sequence: TGCAGTGCTGGGACGGCGTCAGCCTACGAGCAGTACTTC. This gives the protein CSAGTASAYEQYF. J is TRBJ2-5 and V is TRBV20-1; D may correspond to TRBD1 or TRBD2 (5 bases each). The J call may be wrong; the DNA end is better matched by TRBJ2-7. This CDR3 region has 13 residues. CDR1 DFQATT and CDR2 SNEGSKA come from the germline V gene (reference sequence).

This clonotype was observed a few times. V gene TRBV7-9 combines with J gene TRBJ2-3; 10 nucleotides agree with TRBD1. The CDR3 runs 16 residues. Germline trimming cut 5 bases from V and 5 bases from J; bases unmatched to any gene: 10. Germline V gives CDR1 SEHNR, CDR2 FQNEAQ (reference sequence). CDR3 loop: CASSPNRDRGKDTQYF. As DNA, the CDR3 is TGTGCCAGCAGCCCCAACCGGGACAGGGGAAAAGATACGCAGTATTTT.

V is TRBV20-1 and J is TRBJ1-1; TRBD1 might be the D (6 bases). The CDR3 is 17 residues long. CDR1 DFQATT and CDR2 SNEGSKA come from the germline V gene (reference sequence). V was pared by 0 bases and J by 3 bases, with 20 bases between. The CDR3 DNA reads as TGCAGTGCTAGAGATGGGCAGGGGCAGGTCTGGGACACTGAAGCTTTCTTT. It encodes CSARDGQGQVWDTEAFF.

This sequence joins TRBV6-5 and TRBJ2-5; 9 bases are shared with TRBD2. The DNA matches TRBJ2-7 better at its end, which makes the J call doubtful. Germline V CDR1 and CDR2: MNHEY, SVGAGI. The CDR3 extends over 16 amino acids. The CDR3 sequence: CASSYSLGSGSYEQYF. In nucleotides, the CDR3 is TGTGCCAGCAGTTACTCGTTAGGTAGCGGGAGCTACGAGCAGTACTTC.

Concerning this clonotype: At one end the junction does not follow the germline gene, possibly because of a read error. The V gene is TRBV4-3, the J gene TRBJ2-1, with D possibly matching TRBD1 (6 bases). The CDR3 totals 15 residues. Per the germline V gene, CDR1 is LGHNA and CDR2 is YSLEER. For the CDR3, the DNA is TGCACCAGCAGCCAAGATCGTACAGGGTCGGATGAGCAGTTCTTC. Its protein is CTSSQDRTGSDEQFF.

This clonotype was observed a handful of times. J is TRBJ2-1 and V is TRBV4-2, with 8 bases aligning to TRBD2. CDR1 LGHNA and CDR2 YNFKEQ come from the germline V gene. V trimming: 0 bases; J trimming: 8 bases; junction bases outside the gene matches: 15. This CDR3 spans 18 amino acids. The chain's CDR3 is CASSQDPSGSGRSDEQFF. The CDR3 bases are TGTGCCAGCAGCCAAGATCCCAGCGGGAGCGGCCGGAGCGATGAGCAGTTCTTC.

This clonotype was observed a few times. The chain has TRBV4-1 and TRBJ2-7; TRBD1 is a possible D gene (5 bases). The CDR3 has 14 amino acids. Germline CDR1 reads MGHRA; CDR2 reads YSYEKL. V shed 1 base and J shed 3 bases, with 10 bases lying between them. Written as DNA, the CDR3 is TGCGCCAGCAGCCAAGTTCCAGGGAACTACGAGCAGTACTTC. Its translation is CASSQVPGNYEQYF.

CDR3 residues: CASSQDWQETYEQYF. The CDR3, as DNA: TGCGCCAGCAGCCAAGATTGGCAGGAGACCTACGAGCAGTACTTC. The rearrangement links TRBV4-1 to TRBJ2-7; D not certain. The V gene lost 0 bases and the J gene lost 2 bases, with 11 bases spanning the gap. This CDR3 comprises 15 residues. CDR1 and CDR2 from the germline V gene are MGHRA and YSYEKL.

This clonotype was counted a few times. The chain employs TRBV12-3 or TRBV12-4 and TRBJ2-1; D assignment may be TRBD1 or TRBD2 (6 bases each). The CDR3 is 14 residues long. V lost 6 bases and J lost 3, with 12 bases in between. Here the CDR3 reads CASRVRGLYNEQFF. CDR3 DNA: TGTGCCAGCAGGGTCCGGGGGCTCTACAATGAGCAGTTCTTC.

Only a few counts were recorded for this clonotype. The chain has TRBV28 and TRBJ2-7; D gene unclear. CDR1 is MDHEN, CDR2 SYDVKM, per germline. The CDR3 is made up of 15 amino acids. V was trimmed by 3 bases and J by 2 bases, leaving 14 bases between them. The chain's CDR3 is CASSFGVLGAYEQYF. CDR3 DNA: TGTGCCAGCAGTTTCGGCGTGTTAGGAGCCTACGAGCAGTACTTC.

This clonotype was counted many times. V gene TRBV7-2 combines with J gene TRBJ2-5, with 11 positions matching TRBD2. Germline V lookup: CDR1 SGHTA, CDR2 FQGNSA. V lost 7 bases and J lost 4; bases outside the gene matches: 11. This CDR3 comprises 16 residues. CDR3 DNA: TGTGCCAGCAATTTTGGGATGGGACTAGCGGCAGAGACCCAGTACTTC. It encodes CASNFGMGLAAETQYF. Drawing the rest from reference TRBV7-2 and TRBJ2-5, the complete variable domain is GAGVSQSPSNKVTEKGKDVELRCDPISGHTALYWYRQSLGQGLEFLIYFQGNSAPDKSGLPSDRFSAERTGGSVSTLTIQRTQQEDSAVYLCASNFGMGLAAETQYFGPGTRLLVL.

V gene TRBV7-3 combines with J gene TRBJ2-1; TRBD2 aligns across 9 bases. The junction had 8 bases not matched to a gene; V was cut back by 1 base and J by 7 bases. This CDR3 spans 16 amino acids. Germline values: CDR1 SGHTA, CDR2 FQGTGA. Here the CDR3 reads CASSLIPPSGRNEQFF. In DNA, the CDR3 is TGTGCCAGCAGCTTAATTCCCCCCAGCGGGAGGAATGAGCAGTTCTTC.

This clonotype has just a few counts. CDR3 sequence (DNA): TGCAGTGCCGGGAGAACAGGGTCCAATCAGCCCCAGCATTTT. This gives the protein CSAGRTGSNQPQHF. The chain employs TRBV20-1 and TRBJ1-5; D might be TRBD1 (6 bases). The V gene's germline CDR1 is DFQATT and CDR2 SNEGSKA (reference sequence). V lost 6 bases and J 3 bases, leaving 15 bases between the germline ends. The CDR3 runs to 14 residues.

The J gene is TRBJ2-7, the V gene TRBV11-2; 10 nucleotides align to TRBD1. This CDR3 region has 15 residues. J gave up 5 bases and V 6 bases, and 10 bases lay outside the gene matches. CDR1 SGHAT and CDR2 FQNNGV come from the germline V gene. CDR3 protein: CASRTWGQGTNEQYF. The CDR3 DNA reads TGTGCCAGCAGGACGTGGGGACAGGGGACGAACGAGCAGTACTTC.

This rearrangement joins TRBV7-6 to TRBJ2-7; TRBD1 matches at 7 bases. The germline CDR1 and CDR2 sequences are SGHVS and FNYEAQ. This CDR3 region has 17 residues. The trim removed 4 bases at V and 0 bases at J, leaving 12 bases unmatched. DNA for the CDR3: TGTGCCAGCAGCTCGATAACAGGGGCGGCGGTCTCCTACGAGCAGTACTTC. This encodes CASSSITGAAVSYEQYF.

This chain's CDR3 is CASSLAEGVADTQYF. CDR3 coding DNA: TGTGCCAGCAGCTTAGCAGAGGGAGTCGCAGATACGCAGTATTTT. The chain employs TRBV7-2 and TRBJ2-3, with a tentative D call TRBD2 (5 bases). The CDR3 length is 15 residues. Germline assignment: CDR1 SGHTA and CDR2 FQGNSA. V lost 0 bases and J lost 4, with 11 bases in between.

With regard to this clonotype: A read error may account for a junction end that differs from germline. V is TRBV4-3 and J is TRBJ1-5; D may be TRBD1 (6 bases). The CDR3 loop spans 13 amino acids. Germline-derived CDR1 and CDR2 are LGHNA and YSLEER. The CDR3 region is CASSQDRNQPQHF. CDR3 coding DNA: TGTGCCAGCTCACAGGACAGAAATCAGCCCCAGCATTTT.